The source of this T cell receptor (beta chain) is a study of T-cell memory formation after mild COVID-19. Study-level findings and limits: Among contracting clones, CD4+ were mainly CM/EM and CD8+ enriched in EMRA.

In regard to this clonotype: The antigen is unknown.

V lost 5 bases to trimming and J lost 5 bases, with 4 bases between them. This CDR3 comprises 11 residues. The germline V gene has CDR1 MGHRA and CDR2 YSYEKL. 5'RACE primed at constant segments yielded TCR alpha and TCR beta cDNA libraries bearing sample barcodes and UMIs. TCRdb reanalysed the 5' RACE reads using MiXCR and keeps one entry per CDR3 protein. The sample includes approximately 250,000 distinct CDR3 sequences, roughly 17% seen only once; the top ten take roughly a fifth. The clonotype comes from a man aged 18 to 30 who had mild COVID-19 (a few samples of this study predate the infection). Cell type and time point are not known. Sequencing was done on a sample of PBMCs or a T cell subset sorted from them (not recorded which). The chain combines TRBV4-1 with TRBJ2-1; D gene unclear. The CDR3 DNA sequence: TGCGCCAGCAGCTCGCACAATGAGCAGTTCTTC. Amino acid sequence: CASSSHNEQFF.